This T cell receptor beta chain was found in a study of coeliac disease. The V and J ends lost 4 bases and 8 bases, in that order; junction bases with no gene match: 10. Per germline, CDR1 MDHEN and CDR2 SYDVKM. The CDR3 spans 16 residues. Note on this clone: The target antigen is unknown.

Using immunoSEQ multiplex PCR, the repertoire was profiled, and TCRdb retains in-frame clones only, with some absent. The table shows about 4,200 clones, with around two thirds occurring only once. Study outcomes and limitations: Largely private TRB repertoires meant most sequences were sample-unique. Lower clonality than controls marked TRB and TRG repertoires from active celiac intraepithelial and lamina propria samples.

Sequenced input: intraepithelial lymphocytes from the gut. The chain combines TRBV28 with TRBJ2-3; the match to TRBD2 covers 12 bases. The TCR originated in a woman younger than 30 with active celiac disease. For the CDR3, the DNA is TGTGCCAGCAGTTCCACTAGCGGGAGGCCTCCATTTACGCAGTATTTT. Amino acids: CASSSTSGRPPFTQYF.